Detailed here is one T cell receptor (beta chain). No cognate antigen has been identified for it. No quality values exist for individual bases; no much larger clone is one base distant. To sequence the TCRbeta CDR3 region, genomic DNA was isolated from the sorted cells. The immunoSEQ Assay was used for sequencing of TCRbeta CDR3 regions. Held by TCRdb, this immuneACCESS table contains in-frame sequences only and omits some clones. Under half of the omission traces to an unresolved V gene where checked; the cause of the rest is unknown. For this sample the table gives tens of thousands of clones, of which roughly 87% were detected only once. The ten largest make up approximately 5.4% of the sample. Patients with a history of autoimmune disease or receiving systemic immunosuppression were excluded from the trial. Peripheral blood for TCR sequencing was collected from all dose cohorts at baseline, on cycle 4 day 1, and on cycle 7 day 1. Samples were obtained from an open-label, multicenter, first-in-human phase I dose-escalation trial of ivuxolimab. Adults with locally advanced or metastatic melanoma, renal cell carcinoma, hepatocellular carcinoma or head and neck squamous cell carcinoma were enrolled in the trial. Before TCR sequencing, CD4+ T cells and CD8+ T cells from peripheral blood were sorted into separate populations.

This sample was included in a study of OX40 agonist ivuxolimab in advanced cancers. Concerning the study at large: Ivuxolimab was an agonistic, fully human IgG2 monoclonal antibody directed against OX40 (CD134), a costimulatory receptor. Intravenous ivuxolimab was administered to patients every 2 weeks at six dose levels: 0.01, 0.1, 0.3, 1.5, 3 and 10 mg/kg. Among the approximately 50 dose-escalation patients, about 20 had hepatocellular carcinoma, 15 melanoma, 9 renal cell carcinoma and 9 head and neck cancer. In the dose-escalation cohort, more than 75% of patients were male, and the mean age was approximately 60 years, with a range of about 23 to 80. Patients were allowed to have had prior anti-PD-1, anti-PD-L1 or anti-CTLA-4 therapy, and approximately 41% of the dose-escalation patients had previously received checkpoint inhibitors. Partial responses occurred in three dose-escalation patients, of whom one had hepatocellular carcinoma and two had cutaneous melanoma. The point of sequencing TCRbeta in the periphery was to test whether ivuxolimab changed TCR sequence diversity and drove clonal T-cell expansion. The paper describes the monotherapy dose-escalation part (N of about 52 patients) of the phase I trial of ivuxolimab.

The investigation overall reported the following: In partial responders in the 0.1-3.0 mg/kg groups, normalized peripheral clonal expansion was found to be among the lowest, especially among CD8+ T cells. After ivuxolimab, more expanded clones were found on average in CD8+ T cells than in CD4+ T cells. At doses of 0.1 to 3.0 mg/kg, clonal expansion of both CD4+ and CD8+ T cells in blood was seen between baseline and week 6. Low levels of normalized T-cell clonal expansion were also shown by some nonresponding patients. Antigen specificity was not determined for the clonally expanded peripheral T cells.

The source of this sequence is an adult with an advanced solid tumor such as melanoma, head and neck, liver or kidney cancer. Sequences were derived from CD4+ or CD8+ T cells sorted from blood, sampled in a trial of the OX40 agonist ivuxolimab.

The DNA sequence is TGTGCCAGCAGCGTAGCTAGGGGTTTCGGAGATACGCAGTATTTT. Its translation is CASSVARGFGDTQYF. Recombination linked TRBV9 to TRBJ2-3, and possibly TRBD1, on 5 matching bases. Including the terminal cysteine and phenylalanine, the CDR3 comprises 15 residues. Only CDR3 DNA is held: 45 bases, read in frame from base 1. V loses 0 bases, J loses 5 bases, and the germline ends lie 13 bases apart. CDR1 and CDR2 are read off the germline V gene as SGDLS and YYNGEE.